Described below is a single TCR beta chain sequence and its context. Antigen specificity is unknown. These data belong to a study of shared clonotypes between healthy human individuals. Study-level findings and limits: In general, naive subsets displayed greater estimated richness than memory subsets did.

In the naive CD8 group, cells lacked CD45RO and were positively selected for CCR7, so terminally differentiated effector memory CD45RA+ cells were left out. Libraries were prepared by immunoSEQ multiplex PCR; TCRdb keeps only in-frame clonotypes and omits some of them. The sample consists of fewer than 800,000 clones, around 90% of them appearing once. Sequenced input: naive CD8+ T cells sorted from blood. The sequence was obtained from a man under 40 in good health.

CDR3 in amino acids: CASSPRLLTYEQYF. The CDR3 bases are TGTGCCAGCAGTCCCCGACTGCTTACCTACGAGCAGTACTTC. The rearrangement links TRBV6-5 to TRBJ2-7; no definite D call. Trimming removed 5 bases at V and 2 bases at J, with 13 bases between. The CDR3 runs to 14 residues. Per the germline V gene, CDR1 is MNHEY and CDR2 is SVGAGI.